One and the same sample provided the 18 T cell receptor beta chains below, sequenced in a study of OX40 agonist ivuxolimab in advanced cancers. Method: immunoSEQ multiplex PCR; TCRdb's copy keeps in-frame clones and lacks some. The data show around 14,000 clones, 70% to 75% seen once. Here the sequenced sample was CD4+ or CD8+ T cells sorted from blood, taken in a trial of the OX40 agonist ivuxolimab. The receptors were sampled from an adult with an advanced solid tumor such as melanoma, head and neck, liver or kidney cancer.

This CDR3 reads CASSGTAGARTYNEQFF. The CDR3 nucleotides are TGTGCCAGCAGTGGAACCGCGGGAGCTCGAACCTACAATGAGCAGTTCTTC. V gene TRBV2 combines with J gene TRBJ2-1, with 7 bases identical to TRBD2. CDR3 length: 17 residues. Germline CDR1 and CDR2: SNHLY and FYNNEI. V gave up 4 bases and J gave up 2 bases; unmatched junction bases: 11.

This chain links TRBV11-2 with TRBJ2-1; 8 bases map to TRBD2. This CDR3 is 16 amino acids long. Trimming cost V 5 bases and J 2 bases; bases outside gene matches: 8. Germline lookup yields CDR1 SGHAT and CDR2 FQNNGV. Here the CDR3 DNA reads TGTGCCAGCAGCCGTCAAGCGGGAGTTCCCTACAATGAGCAGTTCTTC. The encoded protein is CASSRQAGVPYNEQFF.

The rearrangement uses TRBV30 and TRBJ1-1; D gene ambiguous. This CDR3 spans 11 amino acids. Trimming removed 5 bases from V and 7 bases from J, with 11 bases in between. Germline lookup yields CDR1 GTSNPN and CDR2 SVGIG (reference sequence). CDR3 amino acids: CAWDRQNEAFF. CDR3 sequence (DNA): TGTGCCTGGGATAGGCAGAATGAAGCTTTCTTT. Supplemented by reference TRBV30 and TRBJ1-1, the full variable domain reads SQTIHQWPATLVQPVGSPLSLECTVEGTSNPNLYWYRQAAGRGLQLLFYSVGIGQISSEVPQNLSASRPQDRQFILSSKKLLLSDSGFYLCAWDRQNEAFFGQGTRLTVV.

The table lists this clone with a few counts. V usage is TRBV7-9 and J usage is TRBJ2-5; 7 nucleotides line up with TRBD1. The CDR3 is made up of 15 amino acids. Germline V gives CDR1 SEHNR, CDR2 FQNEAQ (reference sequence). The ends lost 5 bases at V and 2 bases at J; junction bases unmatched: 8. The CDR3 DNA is TGTGCCAGCAGCCAGACTCCGGGACAGCAAGAGACCCAGTACTTC. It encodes CASSQTPGQQETQYF.

CDR3 nucleotide sequence: TGTGCCAGCAGCCACCCGCCGGGACAAAACAATGAGCAGTTCTTC. It is translated as CASSHPPGQNNEQFF. The V call is TRBV4-2, the J call TRBJ2-1, with D tentatively TRBD1 (6 bases). There are 15 residues in the CDR3. V was shortened by 3 bases and J by 5 bases, with 14 bases between the two germline ends. CDR1 LGHNA and CDR2 YNFKEQ come from the germline V gene.

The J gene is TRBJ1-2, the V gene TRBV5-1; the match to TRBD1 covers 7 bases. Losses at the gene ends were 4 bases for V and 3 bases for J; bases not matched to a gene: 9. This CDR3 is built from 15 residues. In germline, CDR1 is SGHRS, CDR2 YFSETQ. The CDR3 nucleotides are TGCGCCAGCAGCCCCTATGGGGACAGTTACTATGGCTACACCTTC. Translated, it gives CASSPYGDSYYGYTF. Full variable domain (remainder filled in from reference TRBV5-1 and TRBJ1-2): KAGVTQTPRYLIKTRGQQVTLSCSPISGHRSVSWYQQTPGQGLQFLFEYFSETQRNKGNFPGRFSGRQFSNSRSEMNVSTLELGDSALYLCASSPYGDSYYGYTFGSGTRLTVV.

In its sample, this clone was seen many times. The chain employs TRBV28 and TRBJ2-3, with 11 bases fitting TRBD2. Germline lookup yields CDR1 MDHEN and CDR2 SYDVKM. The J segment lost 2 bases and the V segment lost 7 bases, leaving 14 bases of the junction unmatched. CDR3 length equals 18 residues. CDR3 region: CASTALPSGRQTTDTQYF. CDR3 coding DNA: TGTGCCAGCACGGCCCTCCCTAGCGGGAGGCAAACCACAGATACGCAGTATTTT.

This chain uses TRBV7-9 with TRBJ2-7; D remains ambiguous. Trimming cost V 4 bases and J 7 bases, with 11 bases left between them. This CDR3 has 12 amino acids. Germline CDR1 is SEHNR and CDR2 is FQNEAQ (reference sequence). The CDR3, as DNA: TGTGCCAGCAGCTACATCTCAACAGAGCAGTACTTC. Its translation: CASSYISTEQYF.

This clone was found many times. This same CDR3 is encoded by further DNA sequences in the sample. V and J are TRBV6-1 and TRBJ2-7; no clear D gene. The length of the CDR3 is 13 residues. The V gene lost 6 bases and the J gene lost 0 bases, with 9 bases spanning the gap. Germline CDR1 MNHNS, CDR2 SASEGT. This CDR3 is CASSRLGSYEQYF. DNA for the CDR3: TGTGCCAGCAGCCGGTTAGGCTCCTACGAGCAGTACTTC.

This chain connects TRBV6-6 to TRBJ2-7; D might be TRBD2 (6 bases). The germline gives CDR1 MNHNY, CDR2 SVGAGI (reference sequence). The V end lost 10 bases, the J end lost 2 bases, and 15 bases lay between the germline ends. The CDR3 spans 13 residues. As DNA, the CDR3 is TGTGCCACCTTGGGAGGAGCCACCTACGAGCAGTACTTC. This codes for CATLGGATYEQYF.

CDR3 sequence: CASSLYEGEGEQFF. The CDR3 DNA is TGTGCCAGCAGCTTATACGAGGGGGAGGGGGAGCAGTTCTTC. The chain couples TRBV7-9 to TRBJ2-1; a possible D gene is TRBD2 (7 bases). Germline V lookup: CDR1 SEHNR, CDR2 FQNEAQ (reference sequence). This CDR3 has 14 amino acids. Deletions cut 2 bases from V and 10 bases from J, with 15 bases between.

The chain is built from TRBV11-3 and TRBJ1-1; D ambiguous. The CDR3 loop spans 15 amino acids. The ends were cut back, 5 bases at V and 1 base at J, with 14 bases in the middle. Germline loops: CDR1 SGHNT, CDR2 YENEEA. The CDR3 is CASSPRGGENTEAFF. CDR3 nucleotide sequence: TGTGCCAGCAGCCCCCGTGGCGGGGAGAACACTGAAGCTTTCTTT.

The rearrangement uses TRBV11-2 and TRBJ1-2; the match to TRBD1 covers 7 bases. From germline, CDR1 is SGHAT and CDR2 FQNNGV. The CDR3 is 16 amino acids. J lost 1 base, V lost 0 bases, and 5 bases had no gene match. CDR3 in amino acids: CASSLEAGGFNYGYTF. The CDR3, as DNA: TGTGCCAGCAGCTTAGAGGCAGGGGGATTTAACTATGGCTACACCTTC. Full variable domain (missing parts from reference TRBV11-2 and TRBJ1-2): EAGVAQSPRYKIIEKRQSVAFWCNPISGHATLYWYQQILGQGPKLLIQFQNNGVVDDSQLPKDRFSAERLKGVDSTLKIQPAKLEDSAVYLCASSLEAGGFNYGYTFGSGTRLTVV.

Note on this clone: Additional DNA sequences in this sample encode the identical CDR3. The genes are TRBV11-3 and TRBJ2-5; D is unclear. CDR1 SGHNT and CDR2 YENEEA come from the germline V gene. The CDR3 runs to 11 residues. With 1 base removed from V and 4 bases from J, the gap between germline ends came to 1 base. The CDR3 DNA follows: TGTGCCAGCAGCTTAGGAGAGACCCAGTACTTC. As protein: CASSLGETQYF.

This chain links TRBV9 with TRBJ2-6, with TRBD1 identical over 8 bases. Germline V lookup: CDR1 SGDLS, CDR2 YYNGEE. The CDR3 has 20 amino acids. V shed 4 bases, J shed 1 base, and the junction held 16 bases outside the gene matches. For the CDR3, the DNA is TGTGCCAGCAGCAGCCCGAAATTGACAGGGGTAGAGTCTGGGGCCAACGTCCTGACTTTC. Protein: CASSSPKLTGVESGANVLTF.

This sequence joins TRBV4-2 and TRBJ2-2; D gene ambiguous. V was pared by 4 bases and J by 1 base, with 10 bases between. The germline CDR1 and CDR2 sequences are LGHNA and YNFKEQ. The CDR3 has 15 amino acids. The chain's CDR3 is CASSRNTGNTGELFF. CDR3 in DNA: TGTGCCAGCAGCCGAAATACGGGGAACACCGGGGAGCTGTTTTTT.

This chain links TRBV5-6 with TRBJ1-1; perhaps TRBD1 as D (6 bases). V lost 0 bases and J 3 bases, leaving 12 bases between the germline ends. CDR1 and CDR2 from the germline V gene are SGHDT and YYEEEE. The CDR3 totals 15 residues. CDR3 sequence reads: CASSLVGGLDTEAFF. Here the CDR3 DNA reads TGTGCCAGCAGCTTGGTGGGGGGCTTGGACACTGAAGCTTTCTTT.

The CDR3 DNA follows: TGTGCCAGCAGCTTAGATCGGCTGGGACTAGCGGGAGACTACGAGCAGTACTTC. Protein: CASSLDRLGLAGDYEQYF. The V call is TRBV11-3, the J call TRBJ2-7; 14 bases agree with TRBD2. The CDR3 loop spans 18 amino acids. The germline gives CDR1 SGHNT, CDR2 YENEEA. V was clipped by 0 bases and J by 3 bases; unmatched bases: 7.